This entry concerns a single T cell receptor (beta chain). Its antigen is currently not known. At one boundary the junction diverges from the germline segment, which might be a read error. The library was produced with the immunoSEQ multiplex PCR assay. For the multiplex PCR, a mixture combining 60 forward primers for TCR Vbeta segments and 13 reverse primers for TCR Jbeta segments was used. The CDR3 region of rearranged TCR beta genes was amplified from genomic DNA with a multiplex PCR assay. The Illumina HiSeq System was used to sequence the amplified TCR beta libraries as 87-base-pair reads. The study's processing was this. A later analysis tallied roughly 80 million unique TCR beta chains across the roughly 610 repertoires, and approximately 9.9 million of those chains were shared by two or more donors. A nearest-neighbor algorithm error-corrected the raw reads and collapsed the reads into unique sequences, merging closely related sequences to remove PCR and sequencing errors. CDR3 sequences were aligned to IMGT reference sequences to assign V, D and J gene segments. Each retained sequence needed at least a six-nucleotide match to both a V gene segment and a J gene segment. Rearrangements were called productive when the CDR3 lacked stop codons and stayed in frame with V and J; all others were non-productive. CDR3 was defined according to IMGT convention as the region running from the second conserved V-encoded cysteine to the conserved J-encoded phenylalanine. Sequences without an unambiguous match to a single V gene segment were excluded from the earlier analysis of about 640 of the donors. In an earlier analysis of 450 to 700 of the donors, V segments were called functional above 56.7% productive rearrangements and were called segregating when the between-donor standard deviation exceeded 5%. A statistical classification framework was developed to diagnose cytomegalovirus status using the catalog of TCR beta chain sequences. In a later analysis, V and J genes were assigned by comparing TCR nucleotide sequences against IMGT/GENE-DB human TR gene sequences. In a later analysis, CDR3 sequences and most-parsimonious VDJ recombination scenarios were assigned using the TCRdist pipeline. In a later analysis, each TCR beta chain was defined by its CDR3 amino acid sequence together with its V-gene family, and reads lacking a unique V-gene family were excluded. To address suspected cross-contamination and a sequencing artifact, a later analysis removed approximately 590 highly shared, low-generation-probability nucleotide sequences. In a later analysis, a clonal expansion index for each public chain was calculated from normalized within-repertoire ranks of inferred template counts. A later analysis computed generation probabilities with a VDJ recombination model fitted to out-of-frame rearrangements, and checked the results against IGoR. In a later analysis, hypergeometric tests were used to score TCR-TCR, TCR-HLA and TCR-CMV co-occurrence, with a repertoire-size bias correction applied to TCR pairs. To estimate false discovery rates, a later analysis permuted the HLA or CMV assignments 20 times. In a later analysis, co-occurring TCRs were grouped using DBSCAN, with TCRdist sequence similarity added in when clustering inside HLA-allele-positive subsets. Repertoires with fewer than 30,000 or more than 120,000 public chains, plus five repertoires with anomalous nucleotide sharing, were excluded from co-occurrence clustering. TCRdb's version of the immuneACCESS table is confined to in-frame rearrangements and falls short of the full clone set. An unresolved V gene accounts for under half of the shortfall where checked; the remainder is of unknown origin. The V and J calls and the clone size are those of that table, but D and trimming were determined from the DNA. The sample has 150,000 or so clones on record, 80% of them singletons. The ten largest clones represent over 5% of the sample.

The cohort was made up of roughly 670 healthy bone marrow donors. At the time of sampling, every cohort member was nominally healthy, though immune exposures that went unrecorded were likely present. The donor was CMV seropositive and belonged to the group of a few hundred seropositive cohort members. A peripheral blood sample was collected from each donor, and TCR beta sequencing was performed on peripheral blood mononuclear cells. Genomic DNA extraction from the blood cell samples was performed with the Qiagen DNeasy Blood Extraction Kit. The sample originates from a study of cytomegalovirus exposure and HLA in healthy donors (dated by TCRdb to the late 2010s). Study-wide context: An earlier analysis of several hundred of the donors reported approximately 280 Gb of sequence data and 90 million to 120 million unique TCR beta sequences obtained from approximately 180 million T cells. Roughly 300 gigabases of sequencing data and tens of millions of unique TCR sequences were included in an early release covering several hundred HLA-typed donors. Of the 398 genotyped donors, about 80% fell in the genetic ancestry cluster associated with self-reported Caucasian donors. The study aimed to test whether signatures of past pathogen exposure could be identified by cataloging public T cell receptors. The T cell repertoires of 550 to 850 subjects were profiled by immunosequencing and related to cytomegalovirus serostatus. In addition to the first cohort of approximately 670 subjects, a separate validation cohort of approximately 120 different subjects was used. To predict cytomegalovirus infection status, the study combined high-throughput TCR immunosequencing, statistical association of individual TCRs with disease status, and machine learning. A later analysis re-examined previously published TCR beta repertoires from roughly 720 donors and added high-resolution HLA genotyping to investigate patterns of TCR occurrence. Rather than using new phenotypic data, the later analysis identified candidate immune exposures from TCR beta sequences and from how often those sequences occurred across donors. An earlier analysis of 587 of the donors used high-throughput TCR beta sequencing to judge whether each TCR beta V gene segment behaved as functional or pseudogenic. Donor age, sex, ethnicity and CMV serostatus were compiled alongside the repertoire data. Genome-wide SNP genotypes for about 65% of the roughly 700 donors were used in a later genetic analysis, which treated that subset as a discovery cohort. Every discovery cohort repertoire had been produced on one sequencing platform. HLA typing included class I and class II loci at four-digit resolution. Typing coverage varied by locus: roughly 629-640 donors for A, B, C, DRB1 and DQB1; more than 500 for DQA1; more than 600 for DPA1; under 490 for DPB1. Roughly 5 DR-DQ haplotypes were handled as single units for association and clustering because linkage in the cohort was strong. Among 300 to 500 genotyped donors of the cohort, an average of about 220,000 unique TCR beta nucleotide sequences was sequenced per donor, of which roughly 18% were non-productive. Here is what the overall study found, with its caveats: A later genetic analysis associated a missense DCLRE1C variant with V-gene and J-gene trimming of TCR beta chains, and an independent cohort replicated the association. Three of the identified cytomegalovirus-associated TCR beta chains were confirmed in vitro to be specific for cytomegalovirus antigens. While some public TCRs were present in many individuals, most TCR sequences turned up only very rarely across donors. According to a later genetic analysis, donors in an Asian-associated ancestry cluster had fewer N-insertions in productive TCRs than the roughly 700-donor mean. In both the original and validation cohorts, the classifier was reported to diagnose cytomegalovirus status with high specificity and sensitivity. In a later analysis, HLA-associated TCR beta chains were found to be more clonally expanded and to have lower generation probabilities than equally common non-associated chains. A further reported finding was that TCR beta sequences accurately predicted the HLA-A and HLA-B alleles for most subjects in the first cohort. HLA typing was unavailable for some donors at each locus, so association tests used only the typed subset. Because counts were too low, about 15 rarely observed V segments, including chromosome 9 orphons, were left out of the earlier analysis of 500 to 750 of the donors. Roughly uniform sequencing depth across donors was assumed in presence/absence analyses, although this assumption may not hold. The study listed 164 TCR beta chains as associated with cytomegalovirus. A later analysis found that most CMV-associated TCR beta chains appeared HLA-restricted, with HLA associations seemingly driven largely by CMV exposure. Only TCR beta chains were sequenced in this cohort, and the absence of alpha or paired-chain data limited detectable features. Correlated functional status among segregating V segments might be attributable to linkage disequilibrium, but an unknown experimental factor could not be ruled out. The authors suggested that the approach could potentially be generalized to other disease states and immunological phenotypes. For the cohort, immune exposure information was limited to CMV serostatus. A group of highly shared sequence variants was considered likely to be a technical artifact of the sequencing pipeline. In a later analysis, TCR association rates were found to vary across HLA loci, with the most associated TCRs seen for DRB1 alleles and the fewest for HLA-C alleles. Assigning TCR associations to individual alleles was difficult when HLA alleles, especially DR and DQ, strongly co-occurred. In a later analysis, several top co-occurrence clusters were reported to appear linked to parvovirus B19, influenza, CMV and Epstein-Barr virus. A later analysis associated about 17,000 TCR beta sequences with specific HLA alleles at a false discovery rate of 0.05. Broadly in line with IMGT annotations, most TCR beta V segments showed up in productive rearrangements about 87% or about 30% of the time in an earlier analysis of around 600 of the donors.

The TCR sequence derives from a woman aged 40 to 50 in good health and CMV-seropositive. The sample was PBMCs.

The DNA reads as follows: TGTGCCAGCACCTCTATAGGTAGCTCTGGAAACACCACATATTTT. Its coded protein is CASTSIGSSGNTTYF. The rearranged segments are TRBV5-6 and TRBJ1-3; no confident D gene assignment can be made. Per the germline V gene, SGHDT is the CDR1 and YYEEEE is the CDR2. The CDR3, cysteine through phenylalanine, is 15 amino acids long. The kept DNA is CDR3 alone, 45 bases in frame from the first base.